This TCR beta chain was sequenced during a study of tissue T cells after allogeneic stem cell transplantation. Clones were read by immunoSEQ multiplex PCR, and TCRdb kept only the in-frame ones, dropping some. The data hold about 9,600 clones, with roughly three fifths observed a single time. CDR3 size: 18 residues. CDR1 GTSNPN and CDR2 SVGIG come from the germline V gene (reference sequence). V was shortened by 3 bases and J by 0 bases, with 18 bases between the two germline ends. The sequenced sample was tissue from the ileum, obtained at autopsy. This sequence joins TRBV30 and TRBJ2-6; D call uncertain. The TCR sequence derives from a woman aged 18 to 55 with breast cancer. The CDR3 is CAWSVGRTFSSGANVLTF. In nucleotides, the CDR3 is TGTGCCTGGAGCGTCGGCAGGACCTTTTCCTCTGGGGCCAACGTCCTGACTTTC.